This T cell receptor beta chain was identified in a study of T cells in Graves' hyperthyroidism and ophthalmopathy. The CDR3 regions of TCR beta were amplified from RNA transcripts. A first-round RT-PCR of the TCR CDR3 used the HTBI primer set. TCRdb used MiXCR to reprocess the multiplex PCR reads, holding one entry per CDR3 protein. The sample comprises roughly 280,000 distinct CDR3 sequences, around 15% of which are singletons, and approximately 60% rests with the top ten. The CDR3 extends over 12 amino acids. Germline lookup yields CDR1 LNHDA and CDR2 SQIVND (reference sequence). V gave up 7 bases and J gave up 2 bases, with 8 bases separating them.

The sequence was obtained from an older woman with Graves' ophthalmopathy. Sequenced: blood. The chain links TRBV19 to TRBJ1-2; D remains unclear. Here the CDR3 DNA reads TGTGCCAGTAACCAGAAAAACTATGGCTACACCTTC. It is translated as CASNQKNYGYTF. The full variable domain, rest sourced from reference TRBV19 and TRBJ1-2, is DGGITQSPKYLFRKEGQNVTLSCEQNLNHDAMYWYRQDPGQGLRLIYYSQIVNDFQKGDIAEGYSVSREKKESFPLTVTSAQKNPTAFYLCASNQKNYGYTFGSGTRLTVV.